The clone carrying this T cell receptor beta chain was recorded at least ten times. The antigen remains unidentified. This sample is drawn from a study of identical twins. Study results and caveats: The study found weaker excess twin sharing in beta out-of-frame sequences. Monozygotic twin pairs showed more out-of-frame TCR alpha sharing than models estimated.

Among all donors, each was a healthy Caucasian. One entry per CDR3 protein, called by TCRdb with MiXCR from the 5' RACE reads. This table holds about 330,000 distinct CDR3 sequences, approximately 13% found once. This CDR3 contains 12 residues. Trimming removed 5 bases from V and 4 bases from J, with 9 bases in between. Germline assignment: CDR1 SGHVS and CDR2 FQNEAQ. The sample was also reused in another study, on yellow fever vaccine responses in identical twins.

This clonotype was sampled from a woman under 30 in good health. Sequenced: CD8+ T cells sorted from blood. The chain links TRBV7-8 to TRBJ2-7; D call uncertain. In DNA form, the CDR3 reads TGTGCCAGCAGCCTAGAGCCTTACGAGCAGTACTTC. This sequence encodes CASSLEPYEQYF.